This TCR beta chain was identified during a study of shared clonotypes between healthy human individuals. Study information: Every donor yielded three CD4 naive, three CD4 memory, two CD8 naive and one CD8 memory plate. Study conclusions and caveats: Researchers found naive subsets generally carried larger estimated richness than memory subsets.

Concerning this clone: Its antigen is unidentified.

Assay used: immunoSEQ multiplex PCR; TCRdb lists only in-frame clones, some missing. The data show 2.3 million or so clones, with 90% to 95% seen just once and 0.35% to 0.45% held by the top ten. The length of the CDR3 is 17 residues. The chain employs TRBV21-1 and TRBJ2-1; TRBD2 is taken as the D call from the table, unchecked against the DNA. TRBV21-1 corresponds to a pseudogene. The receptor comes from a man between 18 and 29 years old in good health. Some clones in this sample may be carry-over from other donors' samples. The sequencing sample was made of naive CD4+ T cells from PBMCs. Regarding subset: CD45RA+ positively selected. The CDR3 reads CASSIISSGRSYNEQFF. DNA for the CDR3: TGTGCCAGCAGCATAATATCTAGCGGGAGGAGCTACAATGAGCAGTTCTTC.